What follows is one TCR beta chain and its context. Its antigen is unknown. The CDR3 extends over 16 amino acids. V gave up 1 base and J gave up 6 bases; unmatched junction bases: 8. In germline, CDR1 is SGHNT, CDR2 YYREEE (reference sequence). The sample belongs to a study of cytomegalovirus exposure and HLA in healthy donors. Measured with immunoSEQ multiplex PCR; TCRdb has only the in-frame clones, and not every one. The profile shows about 240,000 clones, around 85% of them singletons. Study-wide points: Reports indicated that the classifier achieved high specificity and sensitivity in diagnosing cytomegalovirus status. Many donors shared some public TCRs, even though most TCR sequences were rare. Altogether, about 160 TCR beta chains were recorded as cytomegalovirus-associated.

The TCR originated in a woman in her twenties or thirties in good health and CMV-seropositive. The sequencing sample was made of PBMCs. The chain has TRBV5-4 and TRBJ2-3, with 10 bases matching TRBD2. The CDR3 sequence is CASSLWLAGDSDTQYF. CDR3 nucleotide sequence: TGTGCCAGCAGCTTGTGGCTAGCGGGAGACTCGGATACGCAGTATTTT.